This T cell receptor (beta chain) was retrieved from a study of response to subunit inactivated influenza vaccine. TCRdb redid the calling of the RT-PCR reads with MiXCR, one entry per CDR3 protein. Among under 950,000 distinct CDR3 sequences listed, 21% were seen once. Germline V gives CDR1 SGHTA, CDR2 FQGNSA. With 3 bases clipped from V and 4 bases from J, the junction kept 9 bases outside the gene matches. CDR3 size: 15 residues. This sequence originates from a man in his fifties who received an inactivated influenza vaccine. Here the sequenced sample was PBMCs from blood, taken 4 to 6 days after vaccination. The chain couples TRBV7-2 to TRBJ2-7, with 7 nucleotides matching TRBD1. The CDR3: CASSLTDRLAYEQYF. CDR3 nucleotide sequence: TGTGCCAGCAGCTTGACGGACAGGTTAGCATACGAGCAGTACTTC.